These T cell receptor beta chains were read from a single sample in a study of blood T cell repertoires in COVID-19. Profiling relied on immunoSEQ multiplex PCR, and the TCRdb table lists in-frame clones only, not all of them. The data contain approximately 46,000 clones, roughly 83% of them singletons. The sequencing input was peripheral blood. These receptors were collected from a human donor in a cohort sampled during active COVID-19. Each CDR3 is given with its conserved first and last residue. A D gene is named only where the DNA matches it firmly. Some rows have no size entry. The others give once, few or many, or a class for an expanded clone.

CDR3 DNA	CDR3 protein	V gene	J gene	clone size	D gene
TGCAGTGCTAGTCGGGGACTAGCGGGGGCCGGGGAGCTGTTTTTT	CSASRGLAGAGELFF	TRBV20-1	TRBJ2-2	-	TRBD2
TGCGCCAGCACCCGAGGGGGTAGAACTAGCACAGATACGCAGTATTTT	CASTRGGRTSTDTQYF	TRBV5-1	TRBJ2-3	-	-
TGTGCCAGTAGTACTAGCGGGATCTACAATGAGCAGTTCTTC	CASSTSGIYNEQFF	TRBV19	TRBJ2-1	few	TRBD2
TGTGCCAGCAGCTCGAGCCCGGGACAGGGGGGGTACGAGCAGTACTTC	CASSSSPGQGGYEQYF	TRBV7-9	TRBJ2-7	-	TRBD1
TGTGCCAGCAGTTTATGGGGAGGGCTTGACGGTATCGGGGAGCTGTTTTTT	CASSLWGGLDGIGELFF	TRBV27	TRBJ2-2	-	TRBD2
TGTGCCAGTAGCATCCTAAGGGACAGGGTTAACTATGGCTACACCTTC	CASSILRDRVNYGYTF	TRBV19	TRBJ1-2	once	TRBD1
TGTGCCAGTAGTATAACTAGCGGCCACTCCTACAATGAGCAGTTCTTC	CASSITSGHSYNEQFF	TRBV19	TRBJ2-1	-	TRBD2
TGTGCCAGCAGTTCTATTCAGGGGTACTATGGCTACACCTTC	CASSSIQGYYGYTF	TRBV6-5	TRBJ1-2	-	-
TGCGCCAGCAGCGACCGGGACAGCCTTCAAGAGACCCAGTACTTC	CASSDRDSLQETQYF	TRBV4-1	TRBJ2-5	-	TRBD1
TGTGCCAGCAGCCCGACAGGGGATTACTACAATGAGCAGTTCTTC	CASSPTGDYYNEQFF	TRBV7-3	TRBJ2-1	-	TRBD1
TGTGCCAGCAGCCAAATGAGCCTAGCCTACAATGAGCAGTTCTTC	CASSQMSLAYNEQFF	TRBV3-1/TRBV3-2	TRBJ2-1	-	-
TGTGCCAGTAGTAAGCGGACAGAAGGGGAGCAGTACTTC	CASSKRTEGEQYF	TRBV19	TRBJ2-7	-	-
TGTGCCAGTCCACTTGGGGGGCGGGAGTCCTACGAGCAGTACTTC	CASPLGGRESYEQYF	TRBV6-5	TRBJ2-7	-	-
TGCGCCAGCAGCTTGGCACTAGCGGTTAACAATGAGCAGTTCTTC	CASSLALAVNNEQFF	TRBV5-1	TRBJ2-1	-	TRBD2
TGCAGCGTCCCGATTTCTGACAGGGCGGGAAACACCATATATTTT	CSVPISDRAGNTIYF	TRBV29-1	TRBJ1-3	once	TRBD1
TGTGCCTGGGGACGGGGGGCAGATACGCAGTATTTT	CAWGRGADTQYF	TRBV30	TRBJ2-3	-	TRBD2
TGCAGCGTTGGGGACCTGCAGGGGGCCCGCGAGCAGTACTTC	CSVGDLQGAREQYF	TRBV29-1	TRBJ2-7	-	TRBD1
TGCGCCAGCAGCCAAGATCTTGCCGGGAGGGCTAATGAAAAACTGTTTTTT	CASSQDLAGRANEKLFF	TRBV4-3	TRBJ1-4	-	-
TGTGCCAGCAGTTACAGGGGTATGGACTATGGCTACACCTTC	CASSYRGMDYGYTF	TRBV6-5	TRBJ1-2	-	-
TGCGCCAGCAGCTGGACAGGGGGGACAGATACGCAGTATTTT	CASSWTGGTDTQYF	TRBV5-1	TRBJ2-3	once	TRBD1
TGTGCCAGCTCCCCATGGGGAGGCGGCTACACCTTC	CASSPWGGGYTF	TRBV6-5	TRBJ1-2	-	-
TGCAGCGTTGGAACAGGCTCCTACGAGCAGTACTTC	CSVGTGSYEQYF	TRBV29-1	TRBJ2-7	-	-
TGCGCCAGCAAGAAACTCGGGACAGGGGAGTTTGAAGCTTTCTTT	CASKKLGTGEFEAFF	TRBV5-1	TRBJ1-1	-	TRBD1
TGCAGCGTTGCGATTTCGGGACAGGGATATGAAAAACTGTTTTTT	CSVAISGQGYEKLFF	TRBV29-1	TRBJ1-4	-	TRBD1
TGTGCCAGCAGCCCAACGGGACTAGGCTTCAATGAGCAGTTCTTC	CASSPTGLGFNEQFF	TRBV7-2	TRBJ2-1	-	TRBD2
TGTGCCAGCAGCGATAGCAACACCGGGGAGCTGTTTTTT	CASSDSNTGELFF	TRBV4-2	TRBJ2-2	few	-
TGTGCCAGCAGTGTGTCGCGGGAGTGGGAGCAGTACTTC	CASSVSREWEQYF	TRBV2	TRBJ2-7	-	TRBD2